The 17 T cell receptor beta chains in this list originate from one sample, sequenced in a study of siplizumab effects on memory and regulatory T cells. Some clones are missing from TCRdb's copy, which holds only in-frame ones; the method was immunoSEQ multiplex PCR. This table holds over 65,000 clones, just under 95% found once. Material for sequencing was CD8+ T cells sorted from blood. These receptors all come from a human donor in good health.

This chain connects TRBV13 to TRBJ2-1; 15 positions agree with TRBD2. CDR1 is PRHDT and CDR2 is FYEKMQ in the germline V gene (reference sequence). V trimming: 5 bases; J trimming: 0 bases; junction bases outside the gene matches: 11. The length of the CDR3 is 20 residues. CDR3 nucleotides: TGTGCCAGCAGCCCGAAGCCGGGACTAGCGGGAGGACGCTCCTACAATGAGCAGTTCTTC. This translates into CASSPKPGLAGGRSYNEQFF.

This chain connects TRBV9 to TRBJ1-4, with D possibly TRBD1 on 5 matching bases. Germline CDR1 is SGDLS and CDR2 is YYNGEE. This CDR3 is built from 13 residues. Trimming took off 3 bases at V and 7 bases at J, with 10 bases between the two ends. The CDR3: CASSAGTGEKLFF. CDR3 DNA: TGTGCCAGCAGCGCCGGGACCGGTGAAAAACTGTTTTTT.

This clone was seen a single time. V gene TRBV27 combines with J gene TRBJ2-7; TRBD2 matches at 9 bases. The CDR3 sequence is 15 residues long. Trimming took 4 bases from V and 2 from J; bases not matched to a gene: 6. Germline assignment: CDR1 MNHEY and CDR2 SMNVEV (reference sequence). CDR3 sequence (DNA): TGTGCCAGCAGTTATGCTAGCGGGGTGCCCTACGAGCAGTACTTC. It yields the protein CASSYASGVPYEQYF.

CDR3 residues: CASSTVAARGTGDTQYF. CDR3 DNA: TGTGCCAGCAGCACCGTGGCCGCTAGGGGGACTGGAGATACGCAGTATTTT. The gene calls are TRBV11-3 and TRBJ2-3; perhaps D is TRBD1 or TRBD2 (6 bases each). V was trimmed by 5 bases and J by 5 bases, leaving 23 bases between them. Germline CDR1 is SGHNT and CDR2 is YENEEA. The CDR3 covers 17 residues.

The table lists this clone with a count of one. The chain recombines TRBV19 with TRBJ1-3; D remains unclear. Trimming took 4 bases from V and 3 from J, leaving 7 bases between them. CDR1 LNHDA and CDR2 SQIVND come from the germline V gene (reference sequence). The CDR3 is 13 amino acids. The CDR3 coding sequence is TGTGCCAGTAGTAGTACTTTTGGAAACACCATATATTTT. This sequence encodes CASSSTFGNTIYF.

V is TRBV9 and J is TRBJ2-5; perhaps TRBD1 as D (6 bases). The end of the DNA aligns better with TRBJ2-7, so the J call may be wrong. CDR1 and CDR2 from the germline V gene are SGDLS and YYNGEE. This CDR3 contains 14 residues. The CDR3: CASSVGSGTYEQYF. In nucleotides, the CDR3 is TGTGCCAGCAGCGTAGGCTCAGGGACATACGAGCAGTACTTC.

This chain joins TRBV19 and TRBJ2-2; D assignment may be TRBD1 or TRBD2 (5 bases each). Germline V CDR1 and CDR2: LNHDA, SQIVND (reference sequence). This CDR3 comprises 14 residues. V gave up 7 bases and J gave up 4 bases, with 13 bases separating them. This chain's CDR3 is CASNGDGLTGELFF. CDR3 nucleotides: TGTGCCAGTAACGGGGACGGGCTCACCGGGGAGCTGTTTTTT.

The V gene is TRBV15, the J gene TRBJ2-1; D is unclear. V lost 5 bases and J 4 bases, leaving 18 bases between the germline ends. Germline V gene lookup returns CDR1 LNHNV and CDR2 YYDKDF (reference sequence). There are 16 residues in the CDR3. The CDR3 bases are TGTGCCACCAGCCCCGATGCGCTGTCGATTTACAATGAGCAGTTCTTC. Translating it yields CATSPDALSIYNEQFF.

This clone occurred many times. The chain combines TRBV2 with TRBJ1-1; 7 nucleotides align to TRBD1. Per germline, CDR1 SNHLY and CDR2 FYNNEI. V shed 6 bases and J 2 bases; nucleotides not matched to a gene: 6. The length of the CDR3 is 14 residues. The CDR3 loop reads CASRLQGYNTEAFF. The DNA of the CDR3 is TGTGCCAGCAGGCTACAGGGGTACAACACTGAAGCTTTCTTT.

V and J are TRBV5-1 and TRBJ2-5, with 7 bases aligning to TRBD1. The J segment lost 0 bases and the V segment lost 4 bases, leaving 12 bases of the junction unmatched. The germline gives CDR1 SGHRS, CDR2 YFSETQ. This CDR3 comprises 17 residues. CDR3 sequence (DNA): TGCGCCAGCAGCCCCCCCGACAGGGAGTGGGACCAAGAGACCCAGTACTTC. Amino acid sequence: CASSPPDREWDQETQYF. Combining the CDR3 with reference TRBV5-1 and TRBJ2-5 gives the whole variable domain KAGVTQTPRYLIKTRGQQVTLSCSPISGHRSVSWYQQTPGQGLQFLFEYFSETQRNKGNFPGRFSGRQFSNSRSEMNVSTLELGDSALYLCASSPPDREWDQETQYFGPGTRLLVL.

The genes are TRBV6-5 and TRBJ2-7; perhaps TRBD2 as D (6 bases). Germline values: CDR1 MNHEY, CDR2 SVGAGI. This CDR3 is built from 14 residues. Trimming took 5 bases from V and 6 from J, leaving 17 bases between them. CDR3: CASSLSGESTEQYF. In nucleotides, the CDR3 is TGTGCCAGCAGTCTTAGCGGAGAATCCACCGAGCAGTACTTC.

The chain joins TRBV4-1 to TRBJ2-3; 10 bases align to TRBD1. The V and J ends lost 6 bases and 2 bases, in that order; junction bases with no gene match: 2. Germline assignment: CDR1 MGHRA and CDR2 YSYEKL. The CDR3 sequence is 14 residues long. Here the CDR3 reads CASRGQGYTDTQYF. Written as DNA, the CDR3 is TGCGCCAGCAGGGGACAGGGGTACACAGATACGCAGTATTTT.

This clone was observed a single time. The J gene is TRBJ1-1, the V gene TRBV7-6; 8 bases match TRBD1. This CDR3 is built from 14 residues. Germline V gene sequence: CDR1 SGHVS, CDR2 FNYEAQ. The trim removed 1 base at V and 5 bases at J, leaving 3 bases unmatched. This CDR3 reads CASSLGQGRTEAFF. CDR3 nucleotides: TGTGCCAGCAGCTTAGGACAGGGGCGGACTGAAGCTTTCTTT.

V is TRBV7-2 and J is TRBJ2-7; D unresolved. Trimming stripped 1 base from V and 4 bases from J, with 11 bases between. Germline V gene lookup returns CDR1 SGHTA and CDR2 FQGNSA. CDR3 length equals 14 residues. The CDR3 nucleotides are TGTGCCAGCAGCTTAGGGGTTGGGCAGTACGAGCAGTACTTC. Its protein product is CASSLGVGQYEQYF.

The V and J genes are TRBV4-1 and TRBJ2-2; unclear D gene. Deletions cut 0 bases from V and 1 base from J, with 9 bases between. In germline, CDR1 is MGHRA, CDR2 YSYEKL. The CDR3 has 16 residues. The DNA of the CDR3 is TGCGCCAGCAGCCAAGACGCACCTCAGAACACCGGGGAGCTGTTTTTT. Amino acid sequence: CASSQDAPQNTGELFF.

The CDR3 loop is CASSTLGEGEQYF. Written as DNA, the CDR3 is TGTGCCAGTAGTACCCTCGGGGAAGGGGAGCAGTACTTC. The chain recombines TRBV19 with TRBJ2-7; D is possibly TRBD2 (5 bases). Trimming shortened V by 4 bases and J by 7 bases, and 14 bases separated the two germline ends. Looked up from germline, CDR1 is LNHDA and CDR2 is SQIVND (reference sequence). The CDR3 length is 13 residues.

J is TRBJ1-2 and V is TRBV6-5; 7 bases fit TRBD1. CDR1 and CDR2 from the germline V gene are MNHEY and SVGAGI. With V trimmed by 2 bases and J by 7 bases, 1 base remained unmatched. This CDR3 has 12 residues. This chain's CDR3 is CASSYGTAGYTF. The DNA for the CDR3 is TGTGCCAGCAGTTACGGGACAGCTGGCTACACCTTC.